This T cell receptor beta chain was identified in a study of identical twins. V lost 3 bases and J lost 4, with 34 bases in between. Germline V gene sequence: CDR1 MGHRA, CDR2 YSYEKL. This CDR3 has 22 residues. TCRdb called the 5' RACE reads again in MiXCR, with one record for every CDR3 protein. The profile shows approximately 410,000 distinct CDR3 sequences, around a sixth of them singletons. This rearrangement joins TRBV4-1 to TRBJ2-1; the D gene could be TRBD1 or TRBD2 (5 bases each). This receptor was obtained from a man between 50 and 59 years old in good health. Specimen: naive T cells sorted from blood. CDR3 residues: CASSHLNTRDGQDKNLYNEQFF. Here the CDR3 DNA reads TGCGCCAGCAGCCACCTCAATACCCGGGACGGCCAAGACAAAAACCTATACAATGAGCAGTTCTTC.